This TCR beta chain emerged from a study of blood T cell repertoires in COVID-19. On the study more broadly: Donors in the United States, Italy and Spain gave samples during acute or convalescent COVID-19. In each case, the material was cDNA or gDNA derived from T cells, B-cell-depleted T cells, or PBMCs.

Original analysis: How many nucleated cells were present was estimated from reference gene primer amplification. TCRdb keeps only in-frame clones here, not all; method: immunoSEQ multiplex PCR. V and J calls and clone size follow that table, whereas D and trimming were derived from the DNA. This sample has more than 140,000 clones, with roughly 82% found just once. The CDR3 is 12 residues long. Germline-derived CDR1 and CDR2 are SQVTM and ANQGSEA. Trimming removed 6 bases from V and 2 bases from J; junction bases left unmatched: 2. The receptor was isolated from a woman in her fifties or sixties in a cohort sampled during active or convalescent COVID-19. The rearrangement links TRBV29-1 to TRBJ1-2; 8 bases line up with TRBD1. Sequencing used peripheral blood. Here the CDR3 reads CSVGDRNYGYTF. CDR3 nucleotides: TGCAGCGTCGGGGACAGGAACTATGGCTACACCTTC.